Listed here is a single T cell receptor beta chain. Its antigen is currently unknown. These data originate in a study of cytomegalovirus exposure and HLA in healthy donors. The CDR3 consists of 14 residues. Germline CDR1 SGHNT, CDR2 YYREEE (reference sequence). Trimming stripped 4 bases from V and 6 bases from J, with 15 bases between. Study results and caveats: In a later analysis, several top co-occurrence clusters appeared linked to parvovirus B19, influenza, CMV and Epstein-Barr virus. Prior analysis indicated that the majority of TCR beta V segments exhibited productivity approximately 87% or approximately 30% of the time.

Primers included in the PCR were 60 Vbeta and 13 Jbeta primers. TCRdb's copy holds only in-frame clones and misses some; the assay was immunoSEQ multiplex PCR. Of about 120,000 clones listed, 73% are singletons. Sequencing was done on a sample of PBMCs. The gene calls are TRBV5-4 and TRBJ2-3; D possibly corresponds to TRBD2 (6 bases). The receptor's source is a woman aged 25-40 years in good health and CMV-seronegative. For the CDR3, the DNA is TGTGCCAGCAGCGGGGACTTCAGCAGGGATACGCAGTATTTT. Its translation: CASSGDFSRDTQYF. The variable domain in full, completed from reference TRBV5-4 and TRBJ2-3, reads ETGVTQSPTHLIKTRGQQVTLRCSSQSGHNTVSWYQQALGQGPQFIFQYYREEENGRGNFPPRFSGLQFPNYSSELNVNALELDDSALYLCASSGDFSRDTQYFGPGTRLTVL.